One T cell receptor beta chain is described in this entry. This record belongs to a study of CD8 T cells in Susac syndrome. RNA, at about 0.45 to 1 ug, was reverse transcribed with random hexamers. Using its own MiXCR run on the immunoSEQ multiplex PCR reads, TCRdb lists one record per CDR3 protein. The data contain 120,000 or so distinct CDR3 sequences, just under 95% of them singletons. V was pared by 6 bases and J by 1 base, with 16 bases between. This CDR3 region has 15 residues. Per the germline V gene, CDR1 is LNHDA and CDR2 is SQIVND (reference sequence). This chain joins TRBV19 and TRBJ2-7; no clear D. The origin of this receptor is a human donor with Susac syndrome. Sequencing was done on a sample of CD8+ T cells from PBMCs. Here the CDR3 DNA reads TGTGCCAGTAGCGCCCATGGATCCTATTCCTACGAGCAGTACTTC. Its protein is CASSAHGSYSYEQYF.